This T cell receptor beta chain was obtained from a study of blood T cell repertoires in COVID-19 (dated by TCRdb to 2020 to 2021). Describing the broader study: Samples covering the acute and convalescent phases of COVID-19 were provided by collaborators in the United States, Italy and Spain. The material from the prospective study consisted of cDNA or gDNA derived from T cells, B-cell-depleted T cells, or PBMCs. The dataset comprised deeply sampled blood TCRbeta repertoires from subjects exposed to, actively infected with, or recovered from COVID-19. The repertoires were released in a freely available public database intended as a resource for research on the immune response to SARS-CoV-2. The samples were drawn from two sources: the first 160 participants of the ongoing ImmuneRACE study, and fewer than 1,500 subjects contributed by 6 global collaborators. Nearly every sample came with metadata listing a de-identified subject ID, COVID-19 status, age in years and sex. Where HLA class I and class II types were available, the types were taken from metadata supplied by the sample provider, not from assay-based typing. Summary of the overall study and its limitations: The quantity of clinical and demographic metadata differed by source and by participant and was supplied without curation.

The CDR3 numbers 17 residues from cysteine through phenylalanine. Only the CDR3 part of the read is kept: 51 bases, read in frame from the first base. V was cut back by 2 bases and J by 1 base, leaving a gap of 15 bases between them. From a lookup of the germline V gene (reference sequence), CDR1 and CDR2 are SGHNT and YYREEE. The collaborating institutions used their own protocols to collect whole blood in K2EDTA tubes. For TCRbeta analysis, collaborator samples were shipped as frozen whole blood, as isolated PBMCs, or as DNA extracted from either sample type. TCRbeta CDR3 regions were amplified from genomic DNA using the immunoSEQ Assay, a bias-controlled multiplex PCR. For the original study's pipeline: Within the assay, amplification of reference gene primers was used to estimate how many nucleated cells each sample contained. To quantify the absolute abundance of each unique TCRbeta CDR3 rearrangement, sequence reads were collapsed and filtered. Productive Simpson clonality was computed per sample as the square root of Simpson's diversity index over productive rearrangements. TCRdb took over this immuneACCESS table, retaining in-frame rearrangements with V and J assigned. Such tables are incomplete; in checked studies, under half of the missing clones stem from an unresolved V gene, and the remainder is unexplained. Clone size and V and J calls were adopted from that table, with D and trimming inferred from the DNA. This sample is represented by some 130,000 clones; about three quarters of them were singletons. Clones ranked in the top ten supply 13% of the sample.

Of note for this clone: Its antigen has not been determined. Base quality data are lacking; no much larger clone is found one base away.

Sequencing used peripheral blood. This receptor was obtained from a man aged 80 or over with acute or convalescent COVID-19. This sequence uses TRBV5-4 and TRBJ2-2; TRBD1 might be the D gene, on 5 matching bases. The CDR3 region: CASSFDFGQGNTGELFF. The sequenced DNA: TGTGCCAGCAGCTTTGATTTTGGCCAGGGGAACACCGGGGAGCTGTTTTTT.